This TCR beta chain was obtained from a study of identifying expanded T cells in peripheral blood. Findings and caveats of the study: Variance in clone template counts between approximately 2-week samples significantly increased with total template count across all healthy donors. Differentially abundant clones: approximately 1.3 between replicates, about 15 at 2 to 3 weeks, 19 to 20 at four.

Germline V CDR1 and CDR2: WNHNN, SYGVQD (reference sequence). The length of the CDR3 is 16 residues. The V and J ends lost 8 bases and 1 base, in that order; junction bases with no gene match: 7. Healthy donors had no documented immune events, such as infections, while sampled. Turning to this clone: Its antigen is currently unknown.

TCRdb's copy holds only in-frame clones and misses some; the assay was immunoSEQ multiplex PCR. The table lists roughly 61,000 clones, roughly nine tenths of them singletons, with roughly 3.5% in the top ten. This TCR came from a person aged 18 to 75 in good health. The chain has TRBV10-1 and TRBJ2-3, with TRBD2 matching over 12 bases. The sequenced sample consisted of blood. CDR3 coding DNA: TGCGCCAGCTCCGGGACTAGCGGGTCACGCACAGATACGCAGTATTTT. It translates to CASSGTSGSRTDTQYF.